The 7 T cell receptor beta chains given below trace back to one sample, sequenced in a study of blood T cell repertoires in COVID-19. The method was immunoSEQ multiplex PCR; TCRdb's version includes in-frame clones alone and lacks a portion of them. This sample has over 100,000 clones, with around three quarters found just once. The sequenced material came from peripheral blood. The receptors were sampled from a human donor in a cohort sampled during active or convalescent COVID-19.

This clone was counted a single time. V gene TRBV9 combines with J gene TRBJ2-1; 9 bases line up with TRBD2. The V gene's germline CDR1 is SGDLS and CDR2 YYNGEE. Trimming at V came to 0 bases and at J to 4 bases, leaving 2 bases not matched to a gene. This CDR3 is 15 amino acids long. This CDR3 reads CASSVDSGGYNEQFF. The CDR3 DNA sequence: TGTGCCAGCAGCGTAGATAGCGGGGGATACAATGAGCAGTTCTTC.

This clone was recorded a few times. The V call is TRBV10-3, the J call TRBJ2-1, with 8 bases lining up with TRBD2. CDR3 size: 18 residues. Trimming took 3 bases from V and 4 from J; bases not matched to a gene: 14. Germline CDR1 ENHRY, CDR2 SYGVKD. CDR3 loop: CAISDHKVVAGTYNEQFF. The CDR3 DNA reads as TGTGCCATCAGTGATCATAAGGTGGTAGCGGGAACTTACAATGAGCAGTTCTTC.

The rearrangement links TRBV18 to TRBJ2-1; TRBD1 aligns across 10 bases. V was clipped by 6 bases and J by 1 base; unmatched bases: 12. Germline CDR1 KGHSH, CDR2 LQKENI. The CDR3 consists of 18 residues. CDR3: CASSLPGQGSQSYNEQFF. CDR3 coding DNA: TGTGCCAGCTCCTTACCGGGACAGGGGTCTCAATCCTACAATGAGCAGTTCTTC.

The CDR3 nucleotides read TGTGCCAGCAGCCAACCCACCGGCGGACTAGCGGCTCCTAGCACAGATACGCAGTATTTT. It codes for CASSQPTGGLAAPSTDTQYF. The rearrangement joins TRBV3-1 (or the pseudogene TRBV3-2) to TRBJ2-3, with TRBD2 matching over 10 bases. This CDR3 is built from 20 residues. In germline, CDR1 is LGHDT, CDR2 YNNKEL (reference sequence). With 2 bases clipped from V and 0 bases from J, the junction kept 14 bases outside the gene matches.

This clone was seen a single time. V and J are TRBV7-2 and TRBJ1-2; D might be TRBD1 (5 bases). CDR1 and CDR2 from the germline V gene are SGHTA and FQGNSA. Trimming took 6 bases from V and 5 from J, leaving 16 bases between them. The CDR3 totals 14 residues. The CDR3 here is CASSPTREVYGYTF. The CDR3, as DNA: TGTGCCAGCAGTCCGACCAGGGAAGTGTATGGCTACACCTTC.

This clone is a singleton in its sample. This chain uses TRBV5-4 with TRBJ1-1, with D unresolved. Germline V gene sequence: CDR1 SGHNT, CDR2 YYREEE (reference sequence). V was trimmed by 4 bases and J by 11 bases, leaving 15 bases between them. This CDR3 region has 12 residues. CDR3 loop: CASSPGGVAAFF. Here the CDR3 DNA reads TGTGCCAGCAGCCCTGGCGGGGTAGCGGCTTTCTTT.

CDR3 sequence: CASSPQMGQSYGYTF. DNA for the CDR3: TGTGCCAGCAGCCCGCAAATGGGACAGAGCTATGGCTACACCTTC. The V gene is TRBV5-4, the J gene TRBJ1-2, with 7 bases aligning to TRBD1. The CDR3 consists of 15 residues. V gave up 4 bases and J gave up 4 bases; unmatched junction bases: 10. Germline CDR1 and CDR2: SGHNT and YYREEE (reference sequence).